The rows below give T cell receptor beta chains drawn from one sample of a study of blood T cell repertoires in COVID-19. Method: immunoSEQ multiplex PCR; TCRdb's copy keeps in-frame clones and lacks some. The data hold just under 150,000 clones, with 89% observed a single time. The source material was peripheral blood. The receptor set was obtained from a human donor in a cohort sampled during active COVID-19. Each CDR3 is given with its conserved first and last residue. The order of the fields is D gene, J gene, clone size, V gene, CDR3 DNA, CDR3 protein. D genes are given only for firm matches. Expanded clones are given a class, and other clones once, few, many or no size at all.

NA	TRBJ2-7	NA	TRBV10-3	TGTGCCATCAGTGAGGAGGACGAGGGTTCTCAGTACTTC	CAISEEDEGSQYF
TRBD2	TRBJ2-5	NA	TRBV10-3	TGTGCCATCAGTGAGGGGAGGGGCTTAGAGACCCAGTACTTC	CAISEGRGLETQYF
TRBD1	TRBJ2-3	NA	TRBV9	TGTGCCAGCAGCGTTACACCGGGACAGGGGGCGTTGGGGGTTAGCACAGATACGCAGTATTTT	CASSVTPGQGALGVSTDTQYF
TRBD2	TRBJ2-1	NA	TRBV4-2	TGTGCCAGCAGCCAAGATGTCGGGGGGGCCTACAATGAGCAGTTCTTC	CASSQDVGGAYNEQFF
TRBD1	TRBJ1-1	NA	TRBV5-1	TGCGCCAGCAGCTTCACAGGGGTAGACACTGAAGCTTTCTTT	CASSFTGVDTEAFF
NA	TRBJ1-1	NA	TRBV4-3	TGCGCCAGCAGCCAGCTAGGGGAGGGGAACACTGAAGCTTTCTTT	CASSQLGEGNTEAFF
NA	TRBJ1-2	NA	TRBV29-1	TGCAGCGTTTATGATAGCAAGGAAGGCTACACCTTC	CSVYDSKEGYTF
NA	TRBJ1-1	NA	TRBV30	TGTGCCTGGAGTGTACAGACAAACACTGAAGCTTTCTTT	CAWSVQTNTEAFF
NA	TRBJ2-1	once	TRBV7-2	TGTGCCAGCAGCTTAGCGGGGGGGCGCTCCTACAATGAGCAGTTCTTC	CASSLAGGRSYNEQFF
NA	TRBJ1-2	NA	TRBV5-1	TGCGCCAGCAGCGTTTTACAGGGTCAAGCTAACTATGGCTACACCTTC	CASSVLQGQANYGYTF
NA	TRBJ2-1	NA	TRBV18	TGTGCCAGCTCACCAGGGAGCCCCTACAATGAGCAGTTCTTC	CASSPGSPYNEQFF
NA	TRBJ2-7	NA	TRBV6-2/TRBV6-3	TGTGCCAGCAGTTTCGGGACACTTACCTACGAGCAGTACTTC	CASSFGTLTYEQYF
NA	TRBJ1-2	NA	TRBV6-6	TGTGCCAGCAGTTTCTGGCAAAGCTATGGCTACACCTTC	CASSFWQSYGYTF
TRBD1	TRBJ1-6	NA	TRBV7-6	TGTGCCAGCAGCTTGACCGGGACAGGGGGTCCACCCCTCCACTTT	CASSLTGTGGPPLHF
NA	TRBJ1-2	NA	TRBV28	TGTGCCAGCAGAGGCGGCTCACTCCTATATGGCTACACCTTC	CASRGGSLLYGYTF
NA	TRBJ2-6	NA	TRBV5-1	TGCGCCAGCAGCTTGGAGCCCGCGGCGGCCAACGTCCTGACTTTC	CASSLEPAAANVLTF
NA	TRBJ2-2	NA	TRBV25-1	TGTGCCAGCAGTACCAGGGTGAACACCGGGGAGCTGTTTTTT	CASSTRVNTGELFF
TRBD1	TRBJ2-5	NA	TRBV9	TGTGCCAGCAGCGTAGGACAGGGGGGGCCGGAGACCCAGTACTTC	CASSVGQGGPETQYF
NA	TRBJ2-5	NA	TRBV7-3	TGTGCCAGCAGCCCGCGGGATGGAGAGACCCAGTACTTC	CASSPRDGETQYF
TRBD2	TRBJ2-1	NA	TRBV12-5	TGTGCTAGTGGTTTTGTTTTGCGGGGGATGGGTGAGCAGTTCTTC	CASGFVLRGMGEQFF
NA	TRBJ1-2	NA	TRBV5-1	TGCGCCAGCAGCTTGGCAGGGTACGGAACTAACTATGGCTACACCTTC	CASSLAGYGTNYGYTF
NA	TRBJ1-6	NA	TRBV4-3	TGCGCCAGCAGCCGGAAAGGGGGTCGTAGTAATTCACCCCTCCACTTT	CASSRKGGRSNSPLHF
NA	TRBJ2-7	NA	TRBV7-2	TGTGCCAGCAGCTTGTCCGAAACGGACGAGCAGTACTTC	CASSLSETDEQYF
NA	TRBJ1-4	NA	TRBV7-9	TGTGCCAGCAGCTTAACTGGGGCCCTTTATGAAAAACTGTTTTTT	CASSLTGALYEKLFF
TRBD2	TRBJ2-7	once	TRBV9	TGTGCCAGCAGCGTAGGTGGGACTACTCACGAGCAGTACTTC	CASSVGGTTHEQYF
TRBD1	TRBJ1-2	NA	TRBV7-8	TGTGCCAGCAGCTTACCCGCGGTCCGACAGGGGAGAGGCTATGGCTACACCTTC	CASSLPAVRQGRGYGYTF
NA	TRBJ2-3	NA	TRBV6-2/TRBV6-3	TGTGCCAGCAGTTACTCGGTCAACCTATACACAGATACGCAGTATTTT	CASSYSVNLYTDTQYF
TRBD1	TRBJ1-2	NA	TRBV6-5	TGTGCCAGCAGTTCCCGACAGGGGGCCGGCTACACCTTC	CASSSRQGAGYTF
NA	TRBJ1-1	NA	TRBV6-5	TGTGCCAGCAGTTACTATCGGGGAGGGAGTACTGAAGCTTTCTTT	CASSYYRGGSTEAFF
TRBD1	TRBJ2-2	many	TRBV12-5	TGTGCTAGTGGTTCTACAGGGGAAATCACCGGGGAGCTGTTTTTT	CASGSTGEITGELFF
TRBD1	TRBJ1-4	NA	TRBV10-3	TGTGCCATCAGTGAGCCGGGACAGGGTAGTGAAAAACTGTTTTTT	CAISEPGQGSEKLFF
NA	TRBJ2-7	NA	TRBV19	TGTGCCAGTAGTATTTCCTACTCCTACGAGCAGTACTTC	CASSISYSYEQYF
NA	TRBJ1-3	NA	TRBV6-6	TGTGCCAGCTACTTCTCGGGGGGGGACACCATATATTTT	CASYFSGGDTIYF
TRBD1	TRBJ1-5	few	TRBV6-5	TGTGCCGAGCTCAGGGGGGAAGATAATCAGCCCCAGCATTTT	CAELRGEDNQPQHF
NA	TRBJ1-1	once	TRBV15	TGTGCCACCAGCTTCCGGGGGGGTGCGGACACTGAAGCTTTCTTT	CATSFRGGADTEAFF
NA	TRBJ1-6	once	TRBV25-1	TGTGCCAGCAGTGAATGGGAGGGCTCCTATAATTCACCCCTCCACTTT	CASSEWEGSYNSPLHF
TRBD1	TRBJ1-4	once	TRBV27	TGTGCCAGCAGCGAAAGGGGGCTGGCTAATGAAAAACTGTTTTTT	CASSERGLANEKLFF
TRBD2	TRBJ2-3	NA	TRBV5-1	TGCGCCAGCAGCTTGGGGCTAGCGGTTTGGGCAACAGATACGCAGTATTTT	CASSLGLAVWATDTQYF
NA	TRBJ1-5	NA	TRBV3-1/TRBV3-2	TGTGCCAGCAGCCTCTCGTTAGTTTCGGGCAATCAGCCCCAGCATTTT	CASSLSLVSGNQPQHF
NA	TRBJ2-7	NA	TRBV2	TGTGCCATCTACACAGGGTCCTACGAGCAGTACTTC	CAIYTGSYEQYF
NA	TRBJ1-1	NA	TRBV18	TGTGCCAGCTCACTTCACTCCGAGGTCCCTAGGGGGACTGAAGCTTTCTTT	CASSLHSEVPRGTEAFF
TRBD1	TRBJ1-1	NA	TRBV6-6	TGTGCCAGCAGCCCCGGGACAGGAGGTTTTCGGACTGAAGCTTTCTTT	CASSPGTGGFRTEAFF
NA	TRBJ1-4	once	TRBV30	TGTGCCTGGAGTGTACGAACAGGGAGGGGAAATGAAAAACTGTTTTTT	CAWSVRTGRGNEKLFF
NA	TRBJ2-7	few	TRBV4-2	TGTGCCAGCAGCCAAGATGCCAGTACACCCTACGAGCAGTACTTC	CASSQDASTPYEQYF
NA	TRBJ1-3	NA	TRBV7-6	TGTGCCAGCAGCGAGAGACAGGTCCTCTCTGGAAACACCATATATTTT	CASSERQVLSGNTIYF
NA	TRBJ2-3	NA	TRBV6-2/TRBV6-3	TGTGCCAGCAGTTACCCCAGGGCCGAGGCAGATACGCAGTATTTT	CASSYPRAEADTQYF
TRBD1	TRBJ1-2	NA	TRBV27	TGTGCCAGCAGTCCGCGGACAGGGGGAGGCTACACCTTC	CASSPRTGGGYTF
TRBD2	TRBJ2-5	NA	TRBV5-1	TGCGCCAGCAGCTTGTTTGGGACTAGCTTGGAGACCCAGTACTTC	CASSLFGTSLETQYF
NA	TRBJ1-2	NA	TRBV20-1	TGCAGTGCTATCGCGGGGTTTGGCTACACCTTC	CSAIAGFGYTF
NA	TRBJ1-4	NA	TRBV5-1	TGCGCCAGCAGCTTTGGTCCGGGAGAAAAACTGTTTTTT	CASSFGPGEKLFF
NA	TRBJ2-2	NA	TRBV6-4	TGTGCCAGCAGTGATCCGTCAGGGGAAGGGAACGGGGAGCTGTTTTTT	CASSDPSGEGNGELFF
TRBD1	TRBJ2-6	NA	TRBV5-6	TGTGCCAGCAGCCAAAACCGGGACAGGGGGCTCTCTGGGGCCAACGTCCTGACTTTC	CASSQNRDRGLSGANVLTF